These 29 T cell receptor beta chains originate from one sample sequenced in a study of shared clonotypes between healthy human individuals (dated by TCRdb to 2020 to 2022). The library was produced with the immunoSEQ multiplex PCR assay. TCRdb carries this immuneACCESS record with in-frame sequences only. Its versions omit some clonotypes, under half of them owing to an unresolved V gene in the studies checked, with the rest unexplained. The sample yields more than 2,000,000 clones; approximately 93% were counted once. About 0.39% of the sample belongs to the ten largest clones. Sequenced sample: naive CD4+ T cells from PBMCs. The sample's cell subset or site, from its label and the paper: CD45RA+ positively selected. These receptors were collected from a man between 18 and 35 years old in good health. Some clones in this sample may be carry-over from other donors' samples.

This chain uses TRBV11-2 with TRBJ2-3; D ambiguous. This CDR3 spans 13 amino acids. V lost 1 base to trimming and J lost 9 bases, with 11 bases between them. Germline loops: CDR1 SGHAT, CDR2 FQNNGV. This chain's CDR3 is CASSLGRHTTQYF. The CDR3 DNA reads as TGTGCCAGCAGCTTAGGGCGCCACACCACGCAGTATTTT.

This sequence joins TRBV5-6 and TRBJ2-2; TRBD2 aligns across 8 bases. CDR3 length equals 15 residues. J gave up 3 bases and V 2 bases, and 3 bases lay outside the gene matches. Germline V gene lookup returns CDR1 SGHDT and CDR2 YYEEEE. CDR3 coding DNA: TGTGCCAGCAGCTTCCCGGGAGGGGACACCGGGGAGCTGTTTTTT. It is translated as CASSFPGGDTGELFF.

The V and J genes are TRBV6-1 and TRBJ1-1, with D unresolved. Germline CDR1 and CDR2: MNHNS and SASEGT. CDR3 length: 14 amino acids. V was pared by 2 bases and J by 2 bases, with 9 bases between. The CDR3 DNA reads as TGTGCCAGCAGTGAAACCGACACCAACACTGAAGCTTTCTTT. Its translation is CASSETDTNTEAFF.

V and J are TRBV2 and TRBJ1-2; D possibly corresponds to TRBD1 (6 bases). CDR3 length equals 15 residues. Germline-derived CDR1 and CDR2 are SNHLY and FYNNEI. V dropped 0 bases and J dropped 3 bases, with 11 bases sitting between them. The CDR3 nucleotides are TGTGCCAGCAGTGAAGCCCACAGGGACTACTATGGCTACACCTTC. Protein sequence: CASSEAHRDYYGYTF.

The V call is TRBV22-1, the J call TRBJ2-3; the table gives TRBD1 as D, unverified against the DNA. TRBV22-1 represents a pseudogene. The CDR3 is 18 residues long. The CDR3 region is CPGSVPGHLFASTDTQYF. The CDR3 DNA sequence: TGTCCTGGGAGCGTACCGGGACACCTCTTCGCTAGCACAGATACGCAGTATTTT.

The gene calls are TRBV6-1 and TRBJ2-1; 9 bases are a match to TRBD2. CDR1 and CDR2 from the germline V gene are MNHNS and SASEGT. V lost 8 bases and J lost 8; bases outside the gene matches: 7. This CDR3 has 13 amino acids. CDR3 in amino acids: CASRRTSVDEQFF. CDR3 bases: TGTGCCAGCCGACGGACTAGCGTCGATGAGCAGTTCTTC.

The rearrangement joins TRBV9 to TRBJ2-5; 12 bases map to TRBD2. This CDR3 contains 17 residues. V lost 3 bases to trimming and J lost 4 bases; unmatched junction nucleotides: 10. The germline V gene has CDR1 SGDLS and CDR2 YYNGEE. The CDR3 is CASSARLAGVSLETQYF. The CDR3 DNA reads TGTGCCAGCAGCGCGCGACTAGCGGGAGTCTCATTAGAGACCCAGTACTTC.

The chain joins TRBV10-3 to TRBJ2-7; 8 bases map to TRBD2. Germline loops: CDR1 ENHRY, CDR2 SYGVKD. V trimming: 0 bases; J trimming: 2 bases; junction bases outside the gene matches: 6. CDR3 length: 16 amino acids. This CDR3 reads CAISESTSGSTYEQYF. CDR3 bases: TGTGCCATCAGTGAGTCTACTAGCGGTTCGACCTACGAGCAGTACTTC.

In its sample, this clone was seen once. V is TRBV6-5 and J is TRBJ2-3, with TRBD2 as a possible D gene (6 bases). This CDR3 contains 15 residues. The germline V gene encodes CDR1 MNHEY and CDR2 SVGAGI. V was trimmed by 0 bases and J by 6 bases, leaving 13 bases between them. The CDR3 DNA follows: TGTGCCAGCAGTTACTCGGGGGGTATTGGGGATACGCAGTATTTT. It translates to CASSYSGGIGDTQYF.

Details on this clone: Other DNA sequences in the same sample also yield this CDR3. The chain couples TRBV28 to TRBJ1-5; D uncertain. Per germline, CDR1 MDHEN and CDR2 SYDVKM. This CDR3 has 13 amino acids. The ends were cut back, 2 bases at V and 3 bases at J, with 5 bases in the middle. The CDR3: CASSLTNNQPQHF. In nucleotides, the CDR3 is TGTGCCAGCAGTTTAACGAACAATCAGCCCCAGCATTTT.

The CDR3 region is CASSLTLAMSSYEQYF. CDR3 DNA sequence: TGTGCCAGCAGCCTAACTCTAGCGATGAGCTCCTACGAGCAGTACTTC. The V and J genes are TRBV7-2 and TRBJ2-7; the D gene is possibly TRBD2 (6 bases). Trimming stripped 5 bases from V and 0 bases from J, with 17 bases between. The CDR3 has 16 residues. CDR1 SGHTA and CDR2 FQGNSA come from the germline V gene.

The rearrangement joins TRBV2 to TRBJ2-5; tentative D call: TRBD2 (6 bases). The CDR3 is 12 amino acids. The V and J ends lost 10 bases and 1 base respectively, with 10 bases between them. Per germline, CDR1 SNHLY and CDR2 FYNNEI. The CDR3 loop is CATGGVQETQYF. CDR3 sequence (DNA): TGTGCCACCGGGGGAGTCCAAGAGACCCAGTACTTC. Full variable domain (remainder filled in from reference TRBV2 and TRBJ2-5): EPEVTQTPSHQVTQMGQEVILRCVPISNHLYFYWYRQILGQKVEFLVSFYNNEISEKSEIFDDQFSVERPDGSNFTLKIRSTKLEDSAMYFCATGGVQETQYFGPGTRLLVL.

V usage is TRBV28 and J usage is TRBJ2-2; tentatively, D is TRBD2 (5 bases). Germline V CDR1 and CDR2: MDHEN, SYDVKM. The CDR3 length is 19 residues. Trimming removed 3 bases from V and 3 bases from J, with 23 bases in between. The CDR3 coding sequence is TGTGCCAGCAGTTTTAGGCCCCACGGGCGGCGCGGGTACACCGGGGAGCTGTTTTTT. Translating gives CASSFRPHGRRGYTGELFF.

CDR3: CASSLRPLGVAGVYNEQFF. Written as DNA, the CDR3 is TGCGCCAGCAGCTTGAGGCCCCTCGGGGTAGCGGGAGTCTACAATGAGCAGTTCTTC. The chain has TRBV5-1 and TRBJ2-1; 9 bases match TRBD2. CDR3 length equals 19 residues. CDR1 and CDR2 (germline): SGHRS, YFSETQ. The trim removed 1 base at V and 3 bases at J, leaving 14 bases unmatched.

CDR3 nucleotide sequence: TGTGCCAGCAGCCAAGATCCGGTGAAGGGGGCGAATTCACCCCTCCACTTT. Amino acid sequence: CASSQDPVKGANSPLHF. The chain joins TRBV4-2 to TRBJ1-6; 7 bases line up with TRBD1. The CDR3 has 17 amino acids. The junction had 9 bases not matched to a gene; V was cut back by 0 bases and J by 7 bases. Germline V gene sequence: CDR1 LGHNA, CDR2 YNFKEQ.

V gene TRBV28 combines with J gene TRBJ2-3; D not certain. CDR1 is MDHEN and CDR2 is SYDVKM in the germline V gene. This CDR3 is 13 amino acids long. Trimming pared 6 bases from V and 4 bases from J, leaving 11 bases between. In DNA, the CDR3 is TGTGCCAGCAGCTTCTCCCCCCCAGATACGCAGTATTTT. This sequence encodes CASSFSPPDTQYF. Using reference TRBV28 and TRBJ2-3 for the parts outside the CDR3, the full variable domain is DVKVTQSSRYLVKRTGEKVFLECVQDMDHENMFWYRQDPGLGLRLIYFSYDVKMKEKGDIPEGYSVSREKKERFSLILESASTNQTSMYLCASSFSPPDTQYFGPGTRLTVL.

This chain uses TRBV4-1 with TRBJ2-7; D tentatively fits TRBD1 or TRBD2 (9 bases each). Germline values: CDR1 MGHRA, CDR2 YSYEKL. Deletions cut 3 bases from V and 5 bases from J, with 20 bases between. This CDR3 has 16 amino acids. The CDR3 bases are TGCGCCAGCAGCCAGAGCGGGGGGACAGGGAGAGACGAGCAGTACTTC. Its protein is CASSQSGGTGRDEQYF.

This chain joins TRBV7-8 and TRBJ1-1; 8 bases are shared with TRBD1. The germline V gene has CDR1 SGHVS and CDR2 FQNEAQ. The CDR3 contains 18 residues. Trimming at V came to 1 base and at J to 0 bases, leaving 10 bases not matched to a gene. In nucleotides, the CDR3 is TGTGCCAGCAGCTTAGTTGGGGGGACAGGCTTAATGAACACTGAAGCTTTCTTT. Encoded protein: CASSLVGGTGLMNTEAFF.

This clone has a handful of counts. The chain employs TRBV7-8 and TRBJ2-5; D may be TRBD2 (6 bases). Between the trimmed V and J ends, which lost 2 bases and 2 bases, there was a span of 15 bases. This CDR3 region has 16 residues. Germline lookup yields CDR1 SGHVS and CDR2 FQNEAQ. CDR3 nucleotides: TGTGCCAGCAGCTTATATATTCGTGGGGGGCAAGAGACCCAGTACTTC. It encodes CASSLYIRGGQETQYF.

The J gene is TRBJ2-7, the V gene TRBV5-1, with TRBD2 identical over 10 bases. CDR1 and CDR2 (germline): SGHRS, YFSETQ. J lost 2 bases, V lost 4 bases, and 9 bases had no gene match. This CDR3 is 16 amino acids long. This chain's CDR3 is CASSQQTSGRAYEQYF. DNA of the CDR3: TGCGCCAGCAGCCAGCAAACCAGCGGGAGGGCCTACGAGCAGTACTTC.

This chain links TRBV4-3 with TRBJ1-3; D is unresolved. V was trimmed by 0 bases and J by 7 bases, leaving 7 bases between them. Germline CDR1 and CDR2: LGHNA and YSLEER. CDR3 length equals 13 residues. The CDR3 loop is CASSQDLRNTIYF. The CDR3 DNA reads as TGCGCCAGCAGCCAAGATTTGCGGAACACCATATATTTT.

V gene TRBV9 combines with J gene TRBJ2-1, with D unresolved. Trimming stripped 4 bases from V and 8 bases from J, with 19 bases between. Germline CDR1 reads SGDLS; CDR2 reads YYNGEE. CDR3 length equals 15 residues. The CDR3 is CASSRTGQYRDEQFF. The CDR3 DNA reads as TGTGCCAGCAGCCGGACCGGGCAGTATCGCGATGAGCAGTTCTTC. The entire variable domain, with the rest obtained from reference TRBV9 and TRBJ2-1, is as follows: DSGVTQTPKHLITATGQRVTLRCSPRSGDLSVYWYQQSLDQGLQFLIQYYNGEERAKGNILERFSAQQFPDLHSELNLSSLELGDSALYFCASSRTGQYRDEQFFGPGTRLTVL.

The chain recombines TRBV14 with TRBJ1-5; D may be TRBD1 (6 bases). Deletions cut 4 bases from V and 7 bases from J, with 11 bases between. CDR3 length: 13 residues. Germline V gene data show CDR1 as SGHDN and CDR2 as FVKESK. CDR3 sequence reads: CASSPQGPQPQHF. CDR3 bases: TGTGCCAGCAGCCCCCAGGGGCCACAGCCCCAGCATTTT. The whole variable domain, filled in from reference TRBV14 and TRBJ1-5, reads EAGVTQFPSHSVIEKGQTVTLRCDPISGHDNLYWYRRVMGKEIKFLLHFVKESKQDESGMPNNRFLAERTGGTYSTLKVQPAELEDSGVYFCASSPQGPQPQHFGDGTRLSIL.

The rearrangement links TRBV21-1 to TRBJ2-7; the table's D call, TRBD1, was not checked against the DNA. TRBV21-1 is a listed pseudogene. The CDR3 has 20 residues. Here the CDR3 reads CASSKELCPGSQRGSYEQYF. CDR3 bases: TGTGCCAGCAGCAAAGAACTGTGTCCGGGATCACAAAGGGGGAGCTACGAGCAGTACTTC.

V is TRBV7-3 and J is TRBJ2-1; D perhaps matches TRBD2 (7 bases). CDR3 length: 16 residues. The V end lost 4 bases, the J end lost 0 bases, and 13 bases lay between the germline ends. Per germline, CDR1 SGHTA and CDR2 FQGTGA. In DNA form, the CDR3 reads TGTGCCAGCAGCTCTCGGGGGGCACGCTCCTACAATGAGCAGTTCTTC. Its translation is CASSSRGARSYNEQFF. The whole variable domain, filled in from reference TRBV7-3 and TRBJ2-1, reads GAGVSQTPSNKVTEKGKYVELRCDPISGHTALYWYRQSLGQGPEFLIYFQGTGAADDSGLPNDRFFAVRPEGSVSTLKIQRTERGDSAVYLCASSSRGARSYNEQFFGPGTRLTVL.

The chain joins TRBV6-5 to TRBJ2-5; TRBD2 might be the D (6 bases). The V gene lost 6 bases and the J gene lost 2 bases, with 16 bases spanning the gap. The CDR3 runs 15 residues. The germline gives CDR1 MNHEY, CDR2 SVGAGI. The CDR3 here is CASRPWLASQETQYF. The CDR3 coding sequence is TGTGCCAGCAGACCCTGGCTAGCGTCTCAAGAGACCCAGTACTTC.

The chain uses TRBV5-1 and TRBJ2-1, with 7 bases matching TRBD2. This CDR3 contains 13 residues. V gave up 4 bases and J gave up 9 bases; unmatched junction bases: 7. From germline, CDR1 is SGHRS and CDR2 YFSETQ. This chain's CDR3 is CASSGTSAREQFF. DNA of the CDR3: TGCGCCAGCAGCGGTACTAGCGCCCGTGAGCAGTTCTTC.

The V call is TRBV6-5, the J call TRBJ1-3; no reliable D call. Looked up from germline, CDR1 is MNHEY and CDR2 is SVGAGI. CDR3 length equals 13 residues. V was cut by 5 bases and J by 4 bases, with 9 bases left in between. This chain's CDR3 is CASSAARGNTIYF. CDR3 bases: TGTGCCAGCAGTGCGGCTAGGGGAAACACCATATATTTT.

This clone was counted once. The chain employs TRBV7-9 and TRBJ1-1; D is possibly TRBD1 (5 bases). The germline gives CDR1 SEHNR, CDR2 FQNEAQ (reference sequence). This CDR3 has 12 residues. The V gene lost 7 bases and the J gene lost 6 bases, with 12 bases spanning the gap. For the CDR3, the DNA is TGTGCCAGCACCCCTGGGGGAGCTGAAGCTTTCTTT. It encodes CASTPGGAEAFF.